Following are 19 T cell receptor beta chains from one sample sequenced in a study of post-analysis software for immune sequencing data. Study conclusions and caveats: There were four or five TRBV segments more frequent in patients than controls, and TRBV5-6, TRBV5-1 and TRBV20-1 were among them.

No antigens are known for them. Incorporated into the TCR beta cDNA libraries were unique molecular identifiers, which served to reduce PCR and sequencing biases. TCRdb re-called the PCR reads with MiXCR, one entry per CDR3 protein. The sample consists of about 200,000 distinct CDR3 sequences, 29% of them appearing once. Sequenced sample: blood. The receptor source for this set is a girl between 2 and 17 years old with multiple sclerosis.

Details on this clonotype: A read error may account for a junction end that differs from germline. This chain uses TRBV5-5 with TRBJ1-1; no clear D gene. Looked up from germline, CDR1 is SGHKS and CDR2 is YYEKEE (reference sequence). The CDR3 is made up of 14 amino acids. The CDR3 region has the DNA TGTGTCAGCAGCTTGGTTCATGTGAGGGCAGTAGCTTTCTTT. Its protein is CVSSLVHVRAVAFF. Filled out from reference TRBV5-5 and TRBJ1-1, the complete variable domain reads DAGVTQSPTHLIKTRGQQVTLRCSPISGHKSVSWYQQVLGQGPQFIFQYYEKEERGRGNFPDRFSARQFPNYSSELNVNALLLGDSALYLCVSSLVHVRAVAFFGQGTRLTVV.

This clonotype has at least ten counts. This rearrangement joins TRBV5-1 to TRBJ2-7, with 12 bases matching TRBD2. This CDR3 contains 16 residues. Per the germline V gene, CDR1 is SGHRS and CDR2 is YFSETQ. J was trimmed by 4 bases and V by 4 bases; bases with no gene match: 9. CDR3 DNA: TGCGCCAGCAGCCCCGAGCTAGCGGGAGGGCCTTACGAGCAGTACTTC. It encodes CASSPELAGGPYEQYF.

This clonotype occurred many times. The chain employs TRBV28 and TRBJ2-7; the D is unclear. Germline CDR1 reads MDHEN; CDR2 reads SYDVKM. The CDR3 has 11 residues. V was clipped by 5 bases and J by 7 bases, with 9 bases between them. CDR3 region: CASSELREQYF. The CDR3, as DNA: TGTGCCAGCAGTGAACTCCGGGAGCAGTACTTC. The full variable domain, with the rest looked up from reference TRBV28 and TRBJ2-7, is DVKVTQSSRYLVKRTGEKVFLECVQDMDHENMFWYRQDPGLGLRLIYFSYDVKMKEKGDIPEGYSVSREKKERFSLILESASTNQTSMYLCASSELREQYFGPGTRLTVT.

The V call is TRBV11-2, the J call TRBJ2-5, with D possibly called TRBD1 or TRBD2 (5 bases each). Germline CDR1 and CDR2: SGHAT and FQNNGV. With 5 bases removed from V and 3 bases from J, the gap between germline ends came to 19 bases. This CDR3 is built from 16 residues. In DNA, the CDR3 is TGTGCCAGCAGCCGCACCGGGACCAATAATAAAGAGACCCAGTACTTC. It is translated as CASSRTGTNNKETQYF. Using reference TRBV11-2 and TRBJ2-5 for the parts outside the CDR3, the full variable domain is EAGVAQSPRYKIIEKRQSVAFWCNPISGHATLYWYQQILGQGPKLLIQFQNNGVVDDSQLPKDRFSAERLKGVDSTLKIQPAKLEDSAVYLCASSRTGTNNKETQYFGPGTRLLVL.

There are many counts of this clonotype. The V call is TRBV7-8, the J call TRBJ2-4, with 14 bases matching TRBD2. V dropped 5 bases and J dropped 15; count of bases not matched to a gene: 12. Germline-derived CDR1 and CDR2 are SGHVS and FQNEAQ. This CDR3 has 15 amino acids. The CDR3 spells CASSPGLAGVPSRYF. The CDR3 DNA is TGTGCCAGCAGCCCGGGACTAGCGGGAGTCCCATCTCGGTACTTC. Full variable domain (missing parts from reference TRBV7-8 and TRBJ2-4): GAGVSQSPRYKVAKRGQDVALRCDPISGHVSLFWYQQALGQGPEFLTYFQNEAQLDKSGLPSDRFFAERPEGSVSTLKIQRTQQEDSAVYLCASSPGLAGVPSRYFGAGTRLSVL.

The J gene is TRBJ2-1, the V gene TRBV6-2 or TRBV6-3; D not certain. The tail of the sequence fits TRBJ2-7 better, so the J call may be wrong. The germline V gene has CDR1 MNHEY and CDR2 SVGEGT. This CDR3 region has 15 residues. This CDR3 is CASSWDGSSYNEQYF. Here the CDR3 DNA reads TGTGCCAGCAGCTGGGATGGTAGCTCCTACAATGAGCAGTACTTC.

This chain uses TRBV6-1 with TRBJ2-1; D is unclear. Per the germline V gene, CDR1 is MNHNS and CDR2 is SASEGT. The CDR3 is 15 amino acids. Trimming shortened V by 1 base and J by 3 bases, and 10 bases separated the two germline ends. The CDR3, as DNA: TGTGCCAGCAGTGAAGGAGGATTCTTCTACAATGAGCAGTTCTTC. Amino acid sequence: CASSEGGFFYNEQFF.

The chain combines TRBV19 with TRBJ2-3; no firm D call. Germline V gene lookup returns CDR1 LNHDA and CDR2 SQIVND (reference sequence). This CDR3 contains 15 residues. V was cut by 3 bases and J by 1 base, with 11 bases left in between. Written as DNA, the CDR3 is TGTGCCAGTAGTATCGGAGACACCCGCACAGATACGCAGTATTTT. It codes for CASSIGDTRTDTQYF.

A few counts support this clonotype. The gene calls are TRBV5-1 and TRBJ2-3; 10 positions agree with TRBD2. CDR1 is SGHRS and CDR2 is YFSETQ in the germline V gene. The CDR3 is 16 residues long. The ends lost 2 bases at V and 5 bases at J; junction bases unmatched: 8. DNA of the CDR3: TGCGCCAGCAGCTTTTTGCCTAGCGGGAGAGTAGATACGCAGTATTTT. It yields the protein CASSFLPSGRVDTQYF.

This clonotype has a count of ten or more. V usage is TRBV12-3 or TRBV12-4 and J usage is TRBJ2-5; D not resolved. V was shortened by 5 bases and J by 5 bases, with 9 bases between the two germline ends. The CDR3 is 12 residues long. CDR3 loop: CASSLDGETQYF. In DNA, the CDR3 is TGTGCCAGCAGTCTCGACGGGGAGACCCAGTACTTC.

This sequence joins TRBV7-7 and TRBJ2-2; D is uncertain. The length of the CDR3 is 15 residues. V was trimmed by 2 bases and J by 0 bases, leaving 7 bases between them. Germline V gives CDR1 SSHAT, CDR2 FNYEAQ (reference sequence). CDR3 residues: CASSLSLANTGELFF. In DNA, the CDR3 is TGTGCCAGCAGCTTATCCCTAGCGAACACCGGGGAGCTGTTTTTT.

This clonotype was counted at least ten times. The J gene is TRBJ2-1, the V gene TRBV7-9; TRBD1 aligns across 11 bases. Germline V gene data show CDR1 as SEHNR and CDR2 as FQNEAQ (reference sequence). With V trimmed by 4 bases and J by 8 bases, 4 bases remained unmatched. The CDR3 sequence is 14 residues long. The CDR3 loop is CASSSRTGGHEQFF. The CDR3 nucleotides are TGTGCCAGCAGCTCCCGGACAGGGGGCCATGAGCAGTTCTTC.

Of note for this clonotype: A single base separates this from a much larger clone, so it may be a read error. The chain is built from TRBV3-1 and TRBJ2-5, with 7 bases lining up with TRBD1. The tail of the sequence fits TRBJ2-7 better, so the J call may be wrong. The germline gives CDR1 LGHDT, CDR2 YNNKEL (reference sequence). The CDR3 sequence is 14 residues long. This CDR3 is CASSLKDRTYEQYF. CDR3 nucleotide sequence: TGTGCCAGCAGCCTTAAGGACAGGACCTACGAGCAGTACTTC.

The chain has TRBV3-1 and TRBJ1-1, with TRBD1 as a possible D gene (5 bases). The CDR3 has 14 residues. CDR1 and CDR2 (germline): LGHDT, YNNKEL (reference sequence). Trimming shortened V by 2 bases and J by 1 base, and 8 bases separated the two germline ends. CDR3 sequence reads: CASSQPGRNTEAFF. The CDR3 DNA is TGTGCCAGCAGCCAACCGGGACGGAACACTGAAGCTTTCTTT.

This clonotype was observed many times. The rearrangement uses TRBV10-3 and TRBJ2-5; perhaps TRBD1 as D (6 bases). CDR3 size: 16 residues. Germline CDR1 and CDR2: ENHRY and SYGVKD. V was shortened by 2 bases and J by 9 bases, with 22 bases between the two germline ends. The CDR3 sequence is CAISEGGKLLGESQYF. For the CDR3, the DNA is TGTGCCATCAGTGAGGGGGGCAAGCTCCTTGGGGAGTCCCAGTACTTC.

The rearrangement uses TRBV5-1 and TRBJ2-5; 9 positions match TRBD2. This CDR3 contains 16 residues. Germline V gene data show CDR1 as SGHRS and CDR2 as YFSETQ. V lost 0 bases, J lost 4 bases, and 7 bases stayed unmatched. DNA of the CDR3: TGCGCCAGCAGCTTGGTAGCGGGAGAGGCGGGAGAGACCCAGTACTTC. Translation: CASSLVAGEAGETQYF.

CDR3 nucleotide sequence: TGTGCCAGCAGCCAAGTGTTTCCGGGACGGGAGTTCTTC. Encoded protein: CASSQVFPGREFF. The V and J genes are TRBV14 and TRBJ2-1; D may match TRBD1 or TRBD2 (5 bases each). The CDR3 spans 13 residues. Germline CDR1 SGHDN, CDR2 FVKESK. Trimming cost V 1 base and J 14 bases, with 15 bases left between them. Combining the CDR3 with reference TRBV14 and TRBJ2-1 gives the whole variable domain EAGVTQFPSHSVIEKGQTVTLRCDPISGHDNLYWYRRVMGKEIKFLLHFVKESKQDESGMPNNRFLAERTGGTYSTLKVQPAELEDSGVYFCASSQVFPGREFFGPGTRLTVL.

In this sample, this clonotype turned up many times. The chain uses TRBV7-2 and TRBJ2-7; D not resolved. Germline loops: CDR1 SGHTA, CDR2 FQGNSA. Trimming left V 2 bases short and J 6 bases short, with 11 bases between. The CDR3 loop spans 13 amino acids. The CDR3 spells CASSLWGRSEQYF. For the CDR3, the DNA is TGTGCCAGCAGCTTATGGGGTAGGAGCGAGCAGTACTTC.

The sample holds one count of this clonotype. This chain uses TRBV7-2 with TRBJ2-7; perhaps TRBD2 as D (5 bases). Trimming pared 5 bases from V and 4 bases from J, leaving 18 bases between. The CDR3 length is 15 residues. The germline CDR1 and CDR2 sequences are SGHTA and FQGNSA. For the CDR3, the DNA is TGTGCCAGCAGCCAAGGATCCGGGATTGTTTACGAGCAGTACTTC. Protein sequence: CASSQGSGIVYEQYF.